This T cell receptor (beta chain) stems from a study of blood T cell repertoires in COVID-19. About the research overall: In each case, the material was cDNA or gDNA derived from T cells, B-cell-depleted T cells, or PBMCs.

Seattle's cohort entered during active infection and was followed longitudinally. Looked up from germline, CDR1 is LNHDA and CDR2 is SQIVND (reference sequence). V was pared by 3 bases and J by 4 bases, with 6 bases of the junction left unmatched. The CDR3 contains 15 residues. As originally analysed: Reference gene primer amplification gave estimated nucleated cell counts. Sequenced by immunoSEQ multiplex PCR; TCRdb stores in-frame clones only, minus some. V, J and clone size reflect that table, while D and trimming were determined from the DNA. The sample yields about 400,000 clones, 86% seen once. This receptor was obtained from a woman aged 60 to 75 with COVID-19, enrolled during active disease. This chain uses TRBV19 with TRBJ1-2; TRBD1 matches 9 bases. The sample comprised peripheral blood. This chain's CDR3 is CASSIGTGTLYGYTF. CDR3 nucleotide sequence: TGTGCCAGTAGTATCGGGACAGGGACCCTCTATGGCTACACCTTC. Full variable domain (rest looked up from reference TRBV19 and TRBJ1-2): DGGITQSPKYLFRKEGQNVTLSCEQNLNHDAMYWYRQDPGQGLRLIYYSQIVNDFQKGDIAEGYSVSREKKESFPLTVTSAQKNPTAFYLCASSIGTGTLYGYTFGSGTRLTVV.